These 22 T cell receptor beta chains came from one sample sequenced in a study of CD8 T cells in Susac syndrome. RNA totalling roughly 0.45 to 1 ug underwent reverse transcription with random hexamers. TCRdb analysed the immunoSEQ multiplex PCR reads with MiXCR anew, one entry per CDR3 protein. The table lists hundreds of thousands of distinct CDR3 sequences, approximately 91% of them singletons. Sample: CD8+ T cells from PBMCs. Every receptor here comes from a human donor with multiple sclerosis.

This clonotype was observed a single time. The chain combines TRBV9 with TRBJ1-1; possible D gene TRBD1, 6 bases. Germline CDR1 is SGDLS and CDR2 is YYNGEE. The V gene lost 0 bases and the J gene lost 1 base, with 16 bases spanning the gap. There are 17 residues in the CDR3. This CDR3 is CASSVARGGPGNTEAFF. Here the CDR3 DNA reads TGTGCCAGCAGCGTAGCGAGAGGGGGTCCCGGGAACACTGAAGCTTTCTTT.

CDR3 bases: TGTGCCACCAGTGGGGGCGCAGAGACCCAGTACTTC. The encoded protein is CATSGGAETQYF. This rearrangement joins TRBV24-1 to TRBJ2-5; D is perhaps TRBD1 (5 bases). The CDR3 runs 12 residues. Germline CDR1 is KGHDR and CDR2 is SFDVKD. Trimming cost V 5 bases and J 4 bases, with 7 bases left between them.

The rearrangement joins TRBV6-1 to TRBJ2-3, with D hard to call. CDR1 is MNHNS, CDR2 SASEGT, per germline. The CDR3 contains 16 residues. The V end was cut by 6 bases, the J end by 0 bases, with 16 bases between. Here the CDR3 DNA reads TGTGCCAGCAGCCCATGGTCGGGTTCTAGCACAGATACGCAGTATTTT. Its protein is CASSPWSGSSTDTQYF.

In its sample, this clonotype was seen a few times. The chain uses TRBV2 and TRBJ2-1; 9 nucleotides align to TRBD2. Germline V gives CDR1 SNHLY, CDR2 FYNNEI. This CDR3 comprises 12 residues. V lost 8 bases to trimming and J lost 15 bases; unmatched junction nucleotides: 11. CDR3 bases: TGTGCCAGCGCTAGCGGGATCCCTCGCGCGTTCTTC. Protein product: CASASGIPRAFF.

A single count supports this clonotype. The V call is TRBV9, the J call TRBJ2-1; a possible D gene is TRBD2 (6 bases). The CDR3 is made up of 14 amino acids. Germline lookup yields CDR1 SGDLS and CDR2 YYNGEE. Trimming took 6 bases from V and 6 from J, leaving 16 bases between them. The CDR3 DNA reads TGTGCCAGCAACCGAGGTCCTAGCGCCAATGAGCAGTTCTTC. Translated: CASNRGPSANEQFF. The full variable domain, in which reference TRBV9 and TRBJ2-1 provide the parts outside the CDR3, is DSGVTQTPKHLITATGQRVTLRCSPRSGDLSVYWYQQSLDQGLQFLIQYYNGEERAKGNILERFSAQQFPDLHSELNLSSLELGDSALYFCASNRGPSANEQFFGPGTRLTVL.

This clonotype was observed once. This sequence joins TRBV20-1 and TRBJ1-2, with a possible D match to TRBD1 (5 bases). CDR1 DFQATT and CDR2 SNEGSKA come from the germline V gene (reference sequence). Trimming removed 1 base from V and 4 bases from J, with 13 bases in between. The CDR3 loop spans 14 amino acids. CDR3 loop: CSARAEGQSYGYTF. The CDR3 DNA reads TGCAGTGCTAGAGCGGAGGGGCAATCCTATGGCTACACCTTC.

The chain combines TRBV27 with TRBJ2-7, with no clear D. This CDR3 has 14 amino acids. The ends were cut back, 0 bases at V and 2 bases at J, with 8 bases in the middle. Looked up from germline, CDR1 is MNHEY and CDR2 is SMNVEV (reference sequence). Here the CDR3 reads CASSLSFPAYEQYF. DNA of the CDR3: TGTGCCAGCAGTTTATCGTTCCCTGCCTACGAGCAGTACTTC.

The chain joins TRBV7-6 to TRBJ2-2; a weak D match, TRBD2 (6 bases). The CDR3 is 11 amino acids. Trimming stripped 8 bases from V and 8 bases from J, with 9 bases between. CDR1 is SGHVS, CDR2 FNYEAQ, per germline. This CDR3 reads CASALAGELFF. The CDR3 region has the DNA TGTGCCAGCGCCCTAGCGGGGGAGCTGTTTTTT.

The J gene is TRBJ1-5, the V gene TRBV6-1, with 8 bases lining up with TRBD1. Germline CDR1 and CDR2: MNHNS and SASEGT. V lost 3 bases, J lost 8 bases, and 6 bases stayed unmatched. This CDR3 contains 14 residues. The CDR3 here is CASSDTPDREPQHF. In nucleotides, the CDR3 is TGTGCCAGCAGTGACACCCCGGACAGGGAGCCCCAGCATTTT.

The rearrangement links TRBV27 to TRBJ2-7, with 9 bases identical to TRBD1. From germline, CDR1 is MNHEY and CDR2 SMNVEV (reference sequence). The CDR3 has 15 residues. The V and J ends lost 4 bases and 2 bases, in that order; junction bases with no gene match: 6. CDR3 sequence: CASSYPGQGTYEQYF. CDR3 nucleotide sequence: TGTGCCAGCAGTTACCCGGGACAGGGTACCTACGAGCAGTACTTC.

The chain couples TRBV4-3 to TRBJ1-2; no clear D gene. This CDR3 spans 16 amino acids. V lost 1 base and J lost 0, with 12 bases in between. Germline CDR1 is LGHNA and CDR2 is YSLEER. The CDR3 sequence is CASSQVRLEANYGYTF. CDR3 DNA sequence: TGCGCCAGCAGCCAAGTGAGGTTAGAGGCTAACTATGGCTACACCTTC.

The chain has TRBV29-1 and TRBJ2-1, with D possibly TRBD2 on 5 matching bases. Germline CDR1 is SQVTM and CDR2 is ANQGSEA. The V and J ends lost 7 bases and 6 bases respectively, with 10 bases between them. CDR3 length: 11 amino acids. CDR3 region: CSGRESNEQFF. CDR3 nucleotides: TGCAGCGGCCGGGAATCCAATGAGCAGTTCTTC.

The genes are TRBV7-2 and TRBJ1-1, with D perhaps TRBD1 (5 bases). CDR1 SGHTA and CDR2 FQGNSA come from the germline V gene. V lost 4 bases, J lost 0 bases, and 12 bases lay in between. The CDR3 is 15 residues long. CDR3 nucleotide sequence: TGTGCCAGCAGCTCTCCAGGGATAATGAACACTGAAGCTTTCTTT. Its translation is CASSSPGIMNTEAFF.

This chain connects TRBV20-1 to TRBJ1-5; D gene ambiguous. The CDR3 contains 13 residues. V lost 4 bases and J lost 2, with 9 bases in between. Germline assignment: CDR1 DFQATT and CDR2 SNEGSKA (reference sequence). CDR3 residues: CSAKDSGNQPQHF. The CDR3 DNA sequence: TGCAGTGCTAAGGACTCCGGCAATCAGCCCCAGCATTTT.

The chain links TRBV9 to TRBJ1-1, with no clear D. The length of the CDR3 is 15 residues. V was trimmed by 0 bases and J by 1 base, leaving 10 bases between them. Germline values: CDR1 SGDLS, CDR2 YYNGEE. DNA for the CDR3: TGTGCCAGCAGCGTAGGTACAGATGGGAACACTGAAGCTTTCTTT. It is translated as CASSVGTDGNTEAFF.

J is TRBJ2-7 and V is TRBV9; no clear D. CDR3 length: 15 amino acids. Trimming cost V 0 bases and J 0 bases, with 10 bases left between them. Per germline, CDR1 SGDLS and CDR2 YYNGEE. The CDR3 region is CASSVEGLPSYEQYF. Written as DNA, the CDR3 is TGTGCCAGCAGCGTAGAAGGCCTCCCCTCCTACGAGCAGTACTTC.

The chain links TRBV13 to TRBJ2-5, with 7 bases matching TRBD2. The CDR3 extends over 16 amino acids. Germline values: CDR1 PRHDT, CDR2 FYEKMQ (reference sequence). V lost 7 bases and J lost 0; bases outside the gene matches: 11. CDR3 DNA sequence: TGTGCCAGCACCGGGGGGAGGGGCCGCTACCAAGAGACCCAGTACTTC. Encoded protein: CASTGGRGRYQETQYF.

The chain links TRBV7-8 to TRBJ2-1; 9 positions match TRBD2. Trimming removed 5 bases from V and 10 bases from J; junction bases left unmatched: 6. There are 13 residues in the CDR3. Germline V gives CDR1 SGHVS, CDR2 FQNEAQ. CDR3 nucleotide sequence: TGTGCCAGCAGCCATGGGACTAGCACAGAGCAGTTCTTC. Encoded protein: CASSHGTSTEQFF.

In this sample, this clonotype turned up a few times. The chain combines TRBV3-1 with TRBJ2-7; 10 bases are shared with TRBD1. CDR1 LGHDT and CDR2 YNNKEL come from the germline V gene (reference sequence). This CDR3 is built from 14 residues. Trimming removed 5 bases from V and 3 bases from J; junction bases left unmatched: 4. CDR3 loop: CASSNRDRGYEQYF. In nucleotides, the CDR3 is TGTGCCAGCAGCAATCGGGACAGGGGCTACGAGCAGTACTTC.

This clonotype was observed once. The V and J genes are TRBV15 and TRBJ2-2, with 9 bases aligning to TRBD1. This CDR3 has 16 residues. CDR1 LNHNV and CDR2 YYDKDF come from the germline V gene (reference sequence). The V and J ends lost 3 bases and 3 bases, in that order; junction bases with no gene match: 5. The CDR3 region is CATSSKTGGYTGELFF. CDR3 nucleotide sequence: TGTGCCACCAGCAGCAAGACAGGGGGTTACACCGGGGAGCTGTTTTTT.

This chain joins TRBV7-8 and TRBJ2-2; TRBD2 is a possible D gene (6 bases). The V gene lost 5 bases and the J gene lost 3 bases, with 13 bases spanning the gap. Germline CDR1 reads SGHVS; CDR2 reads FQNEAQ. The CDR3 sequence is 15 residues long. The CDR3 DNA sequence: TGTGCCAGCAGCACCCGGGCTAGCGACACCGGGGAGCTGTTTTTT. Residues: CASSTRASDTGELFF.

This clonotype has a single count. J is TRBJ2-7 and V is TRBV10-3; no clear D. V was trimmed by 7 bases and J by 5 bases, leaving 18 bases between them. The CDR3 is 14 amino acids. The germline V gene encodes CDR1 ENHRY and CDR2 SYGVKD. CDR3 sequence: CAINQEATMNEQYF. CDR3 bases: TGTGCCATCAATCAGGAAGCCACAATGAACGAGCAGTACTTC.